The entry that follows covers one TCR beta chain sequence. RNA served as the template for amplifying TCR beta CDR3 regions. HTBI primers were used in a first-round RT-PCR, which preceded a second-round multiplex PCR. Each CDR3 protein is one row after TCRdb ran MiXCR on the multiplex PCR reads. The sample lists some 160,000 distinct CDR3 sequences; roughly two fifths were seen once. This record comes from a study of Graves' ophthalmopathy and Graves' hyperthyroidism. The clonotype comes from a young man with Graves' ophthalmopathy. Sequenced: peripheral blood.

The CDR3 DNA reads as TGTGCCAGCAGTGAAGTGGGACTAGCGGGAGGTTTCACCGGGGAGCTGTTTTTT. Protein sequence: CASSEVGLAGGFTGELFF. The V gene is TRBV6-1, the J gene TRBJ2-2; 15 positions agree with TRBD2. Germline V gives CDR1 MNHNS, CDR2 SASEGT. The CDR3 length is 18 residues. Losses at the gene ends were 1 base for V and 4 bases for J; bases not matched to a gene: 4.